The rows below give T cell receptor beta chains drawn from one sample of a study of cytomegalovirus exposure and HLA in healthy donors. Assay used: immunoSEQ multiplex PCR; TCRdb lists only in-frame clones, some missing. The sample lists approximately 140,000 clones; about three quarters were seen once. Sequencing was performed on PBMCs. All receptors come from a middle-aged woman in good health and CMV-seronegative. Each CDR3 is given with its conserved first and last residue. The D gene is left open where the match is weak. Where a row states a size, it is once, few, many or the class of an expanded clone; other rows omit it.

J | D | size | V | CDR3 | DNA
TRBJ2-1 | TRBD1 | few | TRBV5-8 | CASSTGTVTYNEQFF | TGTGCCAGCAGCACCGGGACAGTGACGTACAATGAGCAGTTCTTC
TRBJ2-7 | TRBD2 | . | TRBV5-4 | CASSTGGAAPYEQYF | TGTGCCAGCAGTACGGGGGGGGCGGCCCCTTACGAGCAGTACTTC
TRBJ2-3 | . | . | TRBV19 | CASQTSGYTDTQYF | TGTGCCAGCCAGACGAGCGGTTACACAGATACGCAGTATTTT
TRBJ1-2 | TRBD1 | . | TRBV2 | CASSRSGTGGTFYGYTF | TGTGCCAGCAGTAGATCCGGGACAGGGGGTACCTTCTATGGCTACACCTTC
TRBJ2-5 | TRBD2 | . | TRBV13 | CASSSRLAGVVAQYF | TGTGCCAGCAGCTCTCGACTAGCGGGGGTTGTGGCCCAGTACTTC
TRBJ2-5 | . | . | TRBV7-3 | CASSPGFQETQYF | TGTGCCAGCAGCCCGGGGTTTCAAGAGACCCAGTACTTC
TRBJ1-4 | . | . | TRBV6-1 | CASTPVAGSHSKLFF | TGTGCCAGCACCCCGGTGGCAGGGTCGCATTCGAAGCTGTTTTTT
TRBJ2-1 | . | . | TRBV5-1 | CASSRGHGRNNEQFF | TGCGCCAGCAGCAGGGGACACGGCCGGAACAATGAGCAGTTCTTC
TRBJ2-7 | . | . | TRBV29-1 | CSVVSTLREQYF | TGCAGCGTTGTCTCCACCCTCAGGGAGCAGTACTTC
TRBJ1-1 | . | . | TRBV19 | CAARVGGLGEAFF | TGTGCCGCCCGGGTCGGGGGTCTAGGTGAAGCTTTCTTT
TRBJ1-1 | . | . | TRBV5-1 | CASSLDSYTEAFF | TGCGCCAGCAGCTTGGACAGCTACACTGAAGCTTTCTTT
TRBJ2-5 | . | . | TRBV5-1 | CASSLTSVLETQYF | TGCGCCAGCAGCTTGACCAGCGTTCTAGAGACCCAGTACTTC
TRBJ2-5 | . | . | TRBV20-1 | CSAGPGPQYF | TGCAGTGCTGGCCCGGGTCCCCAGTACTTC
TRBJ1-3 | . | . | TRBV5-3 | CARSSGGENTIYF | TGTGCCAGAAGCTCGGGGGGGGAAAACACCATATATTTT
TRBJ1-1 | . | . | TRBV5-1 | CASSVDRMNTEAFF | TGCGCCAGCAGCGTGGACAGAATGAACACTGAAGCTTTCTTT
TRBJ1-1 | . | . | TRBV19 | CASIMGGGTTEAFF | TGTGCCAGTATAATGGGGGGAGGTACAACTGAAGCTTTCTTT
TRBJ1-2 | . | . | TRBV2 | CASTTDRSYGYTF | TGTGCCAGCACCACAGACAGGAGCTATGGCTACACCTTC
TRBJ1-2 | . | . | TRBV10-3 | CAISEVGGIGYTF | TGTGCCATCAGTGAGGTGGGAGGGATAGGCTACACCTTC
TRBJ1-6 | . | . | TRBV28 | CASRTLNSPLHF | TGTGCCAGCAGGACACTTAATTCACCCCTCCACTTT
TRBJ2-6 | . | . | TRBV4-2 | CASSQERHTNSGANVLTF | TGTGCCAGCAGCCAAGAGCGGCATACTAACTCTGGGGCCAACGTCCTGACTTTC
TRBJ1-1 | . | . | TRBV19 | CASQGPMNTEAFF | TGTGCCAGTCAGGGGCCCATGAACACTGAAGCTTTCTTT
TRBJ2-3 | . | . | TRBV10-3 | CAISEGTPGYTDTQYF | TGTGCCATCAGTGAGGGGACACCGGGCTATACAGATACGCAGTATTTT
TRBJ2-5 | . | . | TRBV9 | CASSAFGTQETQYF | TGTGCCAGCAGCGCATTCGGGACTCAAGAGACCCAGTACTTC
TRBJ2-7 | TRBD1 | . | TRBV27 | CASSPMGQGGYEQYF | TGTGCCAGCAGTCCTATGGGACAGGGGGGATACGAGCAGTACTTC
TRBJ1-2 | . | . | TRBV13 | CASSSPQKGRGNGYTF | TGTGCCAGCAGCTCCCCCCAGAAGGGTAGGGGGAATGGCTACACCTTC
TRBJ2-7 | . | few | TRBV5-1 | CASSLAGTYEQYF | TGCGCCAGCAGCTTGGCAGGGACCTACGAGCAGTACTTC
TRBJ1-1 | . | . | TRBV28 | CASSGARRGGEAFF | TGTGCCAGCAGTGGGGCCCGGAGGGGGGGGGAAGCTTTCTTT
TRBJ2-1 | . | few | TRBV7-9 | CASSLAEVVNEQFF | TGTGCCAGCAGCTTAGCGGAGGTTGTTAATGAGCAGTTCTTC
TRBJ2-2 | . | few | TRBV10-3 | CAISESGALHTGELFF | TGTGCCATCAGTGAGTCCGGAGCCCTACACACCGGGGAGCTGTTTTTT
TRBJ1-1 | . | . | TRBV5-1 | CASSLSGGPHTEAFF | TGCGCCAGCAGCCTATCGGGGGGGCCCCACACTGAAGCTTTCTTT
TRBJ1-2 | TRBD1 | . | TRBV12-5 | CASGPQGNYGYTF | TGTGCTAGTGGCCCACAGGGGAACTATGGCTACACCTTC
TRBJ2-7 | . | . | TRBV9 | CASSPGTENEQYF | TGTGCCAGCAGCCCCGGGACTGAAAACGAGCAGTACTTC
TRBJ2-1 | TRBD2 | . | TRBV7-2 | CASSLARSSGGRVFF | TGTGCCAGCAGCTTAGCGCGGTCTAGCGGGGGGAGGGTGTTCTTC
TRBJ2-6 | . | few | TRBV29-1 | CSVPIVSGANVLTF | TGCAGCGTTCCTATAGTGTCTGGGGCCAACGTCCTGACTTTC
TRBJ2-1 | TRBD2 | . | TRBV5-1 | CASSLSGGDFNEQFF | TGCGCCAGCAGCTTAAGCGGGGGTGATTTCAATGAGCAGTTCTTC
TRBJ2-2 | . | . | TRBV6-5 | CASSYGLLNTGELFF | TGTGCCAGCAGTTATGGACTGCTGAACACCGGGGAGCTGTTTTTT
TRBJ2-5 | TRBD2 | . | TRBV18 | CASSPLRGGETQYF | TGTGCCAGCTCACCCTTGAGGGGAGGGGAGACCCAGTACTTC
TRBJ2-7 | . | . | TRBV7-9 | CASSLGGAFYEQYF | TGTGCCAGCAGCTTAGGGGGCGCTTTCTACGAGCAGTACTTC
TRBJ2-5 | TRBD1 | . | TRBV7-2 | CATSEGQGETQYF | TGTGCCACCAGCGAGGGACAGGGCGAGACCCAGTACTTC
TRBJ2-7 | . | . | TRBV5-1 | CASSLGQDYEQYF | TGCGCCAGCAGCTTGGGACAGGACTACGAGCAGTACTTC
TRBJ1-5 | . | once | TRBV9 | CASSPAGNQPQHF | TGTGCCAGCAGCCCGGCGGGTAATCAGCCCCAGCATTTT
TRBJ2-5 | TRBD2 | few | TRBV4-1 | CASSQEQRGGGETQYF | TGCGCCAGCAGCCAAGAACAGCGGGGGGGTGGGGAGACCCAGTACTTC
TRBJ1-1 | . | once | TRBV9 | CASSATLQGTEAFF | TGTGCCAGCAGCGCCACTCTCCAGGGCACTGAAGCTTTCTTT
TRBJ1-1 | TRBD1 | . | TRBV6-6 | CASSYSTGQGGTEAFF | TGTGCCAGCAGTTACTCGACGGGACAGGGGGGGACTGAAGCTTTCTTT
TRBJ1-4 | . | . | TRBV20-1 | CSAQIKEKLFF | TGCAGTGCACAGATTAAGGAAAAACTGTTTTTT
TRBJ1-5 | . | once | TRBV19 | CASSIGWTPNSNQPQHF | TGTGCCAGTAGTATCGGATGGACACCGAACAGTAATCAGCCCCAGCATTTT
TRBJ2-3 | TRBD1 | . | TRBV7-9 | CSSSHRDRGADTQYF | TGTTCCAGCAGCCACCGGGACAGGGGTGCAGATACGCAGTATTTT
TRBJ1-2 | . | . | TRBV5-6 | CASSLVAYGYTF | TGTGCCAGCAGCTTGGTAGCTTATGGCTACACCTTC
TRBJ2-1 | . | few | TRBV6-1 | CASSVFLIGNEQFF | TGTGCCAGCAGTGTTTTCCTGATCGGGAATGAGCAGTTCTTC
TRBJ1-5 | TRBD1 | . | TRBV30 | CAWSVEWAGAGGTRGNQPQHF | TGTGCCTGGAGTGTAGAGTGGGCTGGGGCAGGGGGGACTCGTGGCAATCAGCCCCAGCATTTT
TRBJ1-5 | . | . | TRBV6-1 | CATRDSGDQPQHF | TGTGCCACTAGGGATTCGGGGGATCAGCCCCAGCATTTT